Each of the 8 T cell receptor beta chains below was sequenced from the same sample in a study of blood T cell repertoires in COVID-19 (dated by TCRdb to 2018 to 2020). Receptor libraries were prepared by the immunoSEQ multiplex PCR assay. TCRdb stores this immuneACCESS table with in-frame sequences only. Part of the clones is absent; in the studies checked, under half of the shortfall reflects unresolved V genes, and no reason is known for the rest. The sample table holds 200,000 to 250,000 clones, of which 82% were seen once. The ten largest clones take up 3% to 4% of the sample. Input material: PBMCs or T cells enriched from blood (not recorded which). Receptor source: a woman aged 60-75 years who had recovered from COVID-19.

This chain uses TRBV3-1 (or the pseudogene TRBV3-2) with TRBJ1-2; D perhaps matches TRBD1 (5 bases). The CDR3 runs 15 residues. CDR1 and CDR2 from the germline V gene are LGHDT and YNNKEL (reference sequence). Trimming shortened V by 4 bases and J by 4 bases, and 16 bases separated the two germline ends. CDR3 sequence (DNA): TGTGCCAGCAGCCTTGCCTCCCTTGACAGCTATGGCTACACCTTC. Residues: CASSLASLDSYGYTF.

CDR3 region: CASSLLAGGVDEQFF. Here the CDR3 DNA reads TGTGCCAGCTCACTACTAGCGGGAGGGGTCGATGAGCAGTTCTTC. The chain recombines TRBV18 with TRBJ2-1, with 13 positions matching TRBD2. Trimming took 4 bases from V and 8 from J; bases not matched to a gene: 5. This CDR3 comprises 15 residues. Germline V CDR1 and CDR2: KGHSH, LQKENI.

CDR3 DNA: TGTGCCAGCAGCCAAGATAGGGGGCGATCCTATGGCTACACCTTC. This gives the protein CASSQDRGRSYGYTF. The chain is built from TRBV3-1 (or the pseudogene TRBV3-2) and TRBJ1-2; 7 bases are shared with TRBD1. CDR3 length: 15 amino acids. Trimming at V came to 0 bases and at J to 4 bases, leaving 5 bases not matched to a gene. Germline V CDR1 and CDR2: LGHDT, YNNKEL (reference sequence).

The rearrangement joins TRBV7-2 to TRBJ1-2; a possible D gene is TRBD1 (6 bases). The CDR3 has 13 amino acids. Germline V gene lookup returns CDR1 SGHTA and CDR2 FQGNSA. Trimming stripped 5 bases from V and 8 bases from J, with 15 bases between. This CDR3 reads CASSPDSRGGYTF. The CDR3 nucleotides read TGTGCCAGCAGCCCGGACAGCCGAGGAGGCTACACCTTC.

CDR3 protein: CASSPRTSGRTADTQYF. The DNA of the CDR3 is TGTGCCAGCAGCCCCCGGACTAGCGGGAGAACGGCAGATACGCAGTATTTT. V usage is TRBV13 and J usage is TRBJ2-3, with 13 positions matching TRBD2. The CDR3 sequence is 17 residues long. V was clipped by 5 bases and J by 4 bases; unmatched bases: 9. CDR1 and CDR2 (germline): PRHDT, FYEKMQ (reference sequence). Based on the CDR3 plus reference TRBV13 and TRBJ2-3, the full variable domain is AAGVIQSPRHLIKEKRETATLKCYPIPRHDTVYWYQQGPGQDPQFLISFYEKMQSDKGSIPDRFSAQQFSDYHSELNMSSLELGDSALYFCASSPRTSGRTADTQYFGPGTRLTVL.

The DNA for the CDR3 is TGTGCCAGCAGCCGCTCCGGGGGCAATCAGCCCCAGCATTTT. Translating gives CASSRSGGNQPQHF. V and J are TRBV7-8 and TRBJ1-5; D not certain. V was shortened by 5 bases and J by 2 bases, with 10 bases between the two germline ends. This CDR3 is 14 amino acids long. Germline lookup yields CDR1 SGHVS and CDR2 FQNEAQ.

This clone came up once. The chain employs TRBV9 and TRBJ2-2; D is undetermined. The CDR3 length is 14 residues. Looked up from germline, CDR1 is SGDLS and CDR2 is YYNGEE. Trimming shortened V by 0 bases and J by 1 base, and 4 bases separated the two germline ends. In nucleotides, the CDR3 is TGTGCCAGCAGCGTAGGGCAGAACACCGGGGAGCTGTTTTTT. As protein: CASSVGQNTGELFF. The full variable domain, with the rest looked up from reference TRBV9 and TRBJ2-2, is DSGVTQTPKHLITATGQRVTLRCSPRSGDLSVYWYQQSLDQGLQFLIQYYNGEERAKGNILERFSAQQFPDLHSELNLSSLELGDSALYFCASSVGQNTGELFFGEGSRLTVL.

J is TRBJ2-1 and V is TRBV4-1; 11 positions agree with TRBD2. After removal of 0 bases from V and 9 bases from J, the junction contained 10 bases not matched to a gene. CDR1 and CDR2 from the germline V gene are MGHRA and YSYEKL. The CDR3 length is 17 residues. DNA for the CDR3: TGCGCCAGCAGCCAAGACGCTAGCGGGGGGCCTCGGGGTGAGCAGTTCTTC. Translating gives CASSQDASGGPRGEQFF.